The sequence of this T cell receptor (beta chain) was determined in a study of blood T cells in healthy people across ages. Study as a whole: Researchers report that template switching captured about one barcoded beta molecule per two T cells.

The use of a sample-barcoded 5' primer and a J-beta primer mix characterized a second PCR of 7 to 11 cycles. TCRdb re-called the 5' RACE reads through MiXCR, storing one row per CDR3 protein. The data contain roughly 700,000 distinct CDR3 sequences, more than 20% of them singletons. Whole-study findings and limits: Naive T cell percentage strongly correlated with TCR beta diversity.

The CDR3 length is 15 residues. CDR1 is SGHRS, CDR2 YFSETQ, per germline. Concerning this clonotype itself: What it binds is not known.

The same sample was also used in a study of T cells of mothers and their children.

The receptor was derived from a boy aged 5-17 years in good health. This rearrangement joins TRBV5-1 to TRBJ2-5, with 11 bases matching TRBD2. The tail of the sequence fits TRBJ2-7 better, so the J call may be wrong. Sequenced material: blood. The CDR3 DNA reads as TGCGCCAGCAGCATTAGCGGGGGGGCCAGCTACGAGCAGTACTTC. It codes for CASSISGGASYEQYF.